These 19 T cell receptor beta chains were all obtained from the same sample, sequenced in a study of Graves' ophthalmopathy and Graves' hyperthyroidism. The TCR beta CDR3 regions underwent amplification from RNA transcripts. A first-round RT-PCR used HTBI primers, followed by a second-round multiplex PCR. TCRdb processed the multiplex PCR reads anew with MiXCR; each CDR3 protein has one entry. The sample contains 680,000 or so distinct CDR3 sequences, about 20% of which appear only once. Source material: peripheral blood. The receptor source for this set is a woman aged 18-29 years with stable Graves' hyperthyroidism. Some clones in this sample may be carry-over from other donors' samples.

At least ten counts were recorded for this clonotype. The chain is built from TRBV10-3 and TRBJ1-2; D is possibly TRBD1 (5 bases). The CDR3 extends over 14 amino acids. CDR1 and CDR2 (germline): ENHRY, SYGVKD. V shed 2 bases and J shed 3 bases, with 10 bases lying between them. CDR3 sequence reads: CAISEAQGDYGYTF. The CDR3 DNA follows: TGTGCCATCAGTGAGGCCCAGGGAGACTATGGCTACACCTTC.

There are many counts of this clonotype. The chain carries TRBV18 and TRBJ1-6; D is possibly TRBD1 (5 bases). Germline loops: CDR1 KGHSH, CDR2 LQKENI. The CDR3 sequence is 15 residues long. Deletions cut 3 bases from V and 9 bases from J, with 15 bases between. CDR3 loop: CASSPSGSGGSPLHF. Written as DNA, the CDR3 is TGTGCCAGCTCACCGTCGGGAAGCGGGGGTTCACCCCTCCACTTT.

In this sample, this clonotype turned up a few times. The gene calls are TRBV6-1 and TRBJ1-1, with D unresolved. With 1 base removed from V and 3 bases from J, the gap between germline ends came to 9 bases. The CDR3 sequence is 14 residues long. Germline V gene lookup returns CDR1 MNHNS and CDR2 SASEGT. CDR3 region: CASSEVRTYTEAFF. The CDR3 nucleotides read TGTGCCAGCAGTGAAGTAAGAACATACACTGAAGCTTTCTTT.

This clonotype was seen at least ten times. This chain uses TRBV12-3 or TRBV12-4 with TRBJ2-7, with D perhaps matching TRBD1 (6 bases). Trimming stripped 5 bases from V and 4 bases from J, with 15 bases between. The CDR3 runs to 14 residues. The CDR3 protein is CASSVWDTPYEQYF. In nucleotides, the CDR3 is TGTGCCAGCAGTGTGTGGGACACTCCTTACGAGCAGTACTTC.

This clonotype was seen ten or more times. The chain carries TRBV24-1 and TRBJ2-7; D gene unclear. Germline assignment: CDR1 KGHDR and CDR2 SFDVKD. The CDR3 totals 12 residues. The V gene lost 10 bases and the J gene lost 4 bases, with 13 bases spanning the gap. DNA for the CDR3: TGTGCCACTAGCAAAGAAGGGTACGAGCAGTACTTC. It specifies CATSKEGYEQYF.

This chain uses TRBV7-2 with TRBJ2-5; D is possibly TRBD1 (5 bases). V shed 4 bases and J shed 7 bases, with 13 bases lying between them. Germline assignment: CDR1 SGHTA and CDR2 FQGNSA. CDR3 length: 13 amino acids. CDR3 amino acids: CASSSGSTGTQYF. The DNA of the CDR3 is TGTGCCAGCAGCTCCGGGTCTACAGGGACCCAGTACTTC.

Ten or more counts support this clonotype. The chain has TRBV27 and TRBJ2-7; D gene ambiguous. The CDR3 extends over 13 amino acids. Between the trimmed V and J ends, which lost 7 bases and 1 base, there was a span of 11 bases. Per germline, CDR1 MNHEY and CDR2 SMNVEV (reference sequence). CDR3: CASTSPISYEQYF. The CDR3 coding sequence is TGTGCCAGCACCTCCCCAATTTCCTACGAGCAGTACTTC.

The chain's CDR3 is CASGDAPPNYGYTF. CDR3 nucleotides: TGCGCCAGCGGTGACGCGCCCCCTAACTATGGCTACACCTTC. The rearrangement joins TRBV5-1 to TRBJ1-2; D gene ambiguous. This CDR3 comprises 14 residues. Trimming cost V 7 bases and J 0 bases, with 13 bases left between them. Germline V CDR1 and CDR2: SGHRS, YFSETQ.

This clonotype occurred many times. The DNA for the CDR3 is TGTGCCAGCAGTAAAAGGCCCAGCAACTATGGCTACACCTTC. This sequence encodes CASSKRPSNYGYTF. The chain uses TRBV27 and TRBJ1-2; D gene unclear. The ends were cut back, 5 bases at V and 2 bases at J, with 12 bases in the middle. The CDR3 length is 14 residues. CDR1 is MNHEY, CDR2 SMNVEV, per germline (reference sequence).

This clonotype was seen at least ten times. This rearrangement joins TRBV9 to TRBJ2-7; 10 bases fit TRBD2. The CDR3 runs to 15 residues. V gave up 4 bases and J gave up 4 bases; unmatched junction bases: 8. The V gene's germline CDR1 is SGDLS and CDR2 YYNGEE. The CDR3 sequence: CASSPGASGRYEQYF. The CDR3 bases are TGTGCCAGCAGCCCGGGAGCTAGCGGGAGATACGAGCAGTACTTC. Full variable domain (rest looked up from reference TRBV9 and TRBJ2-7): DSGVTQTPKHLITATGQRVTLRCSPRSGDLSVYWYQQSLDQGLQFLIQYYNGEERAKGNILERFSAQQFPDLHSELNLSSLELGDSALYFCASSPGASGRYEQYFGPGTRLTVT.

Concerning this clonotype itself: A much larger clone differs by one base, so this may be a read error. The chain recombines TRBV5-1 with TRBJ1-2; TRBD1 might be the D (6 bases). This CDR3 is 18 amino acids long. Per the germline V gene, CDR1 is SGHRS and CDR2 is YFSETQ. The CDR3 spells CASSLSQTGSGFSYDYTF. The CDR3 bases are TGCGCCAGCAGCCTTTCCCAAACAGGGTCGGGTTTTAGCTATGACTACACCTTC.

This clonotype was found many times. This chain joins TRBV20-1 and TRBJ2-7, with TRBD1 as a possible D gene (7 bases). CDR1 DFQATT and CDR2 SNEGSKA come from the germline V gene (reference sequence). CDR3 length equals 15 residues. V was shortened by 3 bases and J by 1 base, with 16 bases between the two germline ends. The CDR3 DNA follows: TGCAGTGCTAGCCTGGAGGGGGCCGGGTCCTACGAGCAGTACTTC. Protein product: CSASLEGAGSYEQYF.

The table lists this clonotype with many counts. V gene TRBV12-5 combines with J gene TRBJ1-1; 7 positions match TRBD1. V shed 4 bases, J shed 0 bases, and the junction held 8 bases outside the gene matches. Germline lookup yields CDR1 LGHNT and CDR2 FRNRAP. The CDR3 extends over 16 amino acids. In nucleotides, the CDR3 is TGTGCTAGTGGTTCCCCGACAGGGATTATGAACACTGAAGCTTTCTTT. Amino acid sequence: CASGSPTGIMNTEAFF.

This clonotype was found many times. The rearrangement links TRBV7-9 to TRBJ1-5; 7 positions match TRBD1. The V segment lost 4 bases and the J segment 7 bases; nucleotides outside the gene matches: 7. Germline CDR1 is SEHNR and CDR2 is FQNEAQ (reference sequence). CDR3 size: 14 residues. DNA for the CDR3: TGTGCCAGCAGCTCAAGTACAGGGGAGCAGCCCCAGCATTTT. It codes for CASSSSTGEQPQHF.

This clonotype came up many times. The chain employs TRBV20-1 and TRBJ1-1; 7 positions match TRBD1. In germline, CDR1 is DFQATT, CDR2 SNEGSKA (reference sequence). This CDR3 spans 13 amino acids. The CDR3 DNA sequence: TGCAGCGGGGCGGTCTCAGGGGGCACTGAAGCTTTCTTT. It yields the protein CSGAVSGGTEAFF.

This clonotype was observed a few times. The rearrangement joins TRBV19 to TRBJ1-6; D possibly corresponds to TRBD1 (6 bases). Trimming left V 3 bases short and J 10 bases short, with 10 bases between. Germline V CDR1 and CDR2: LNHDA, SQIVND (reference sequence). This CDR3 is 13 amino acids long. The CDR3 sequence: CASSIPGVSPLHF. The CDR3 DNA follows: TGTGCCAGTAGTATTCCAGGGGTGTCACCCCTCCACTTT. The variable domain in full, with the rest retrieved from reference TRBV19 and TRBJ1-6, is DGGITQSPKYLFRKEGQNVTLSCEQNLNHDAMYWYRQDPGQGLRLIYYSQIVNDFQKGDIAEGYSVSREKKESFPLTVTSAQKNPTAFYLCASSIPGVSPLHFGNGTRLTVT.

This clonotype was seen at least ten times. The chain carries TRBV20-1 and TRBJ2-6; D may be TRBD2 (5 bases). Germline CDR1 reads DFQATT; CDR2 reads SNEGSKA (reference sequence). This CDR3 is 17 amino acids long. V was cut by 0 bases and J by 0 bases, with 12 bases left in between. CDR3 bases: TGCAGTGCTAGAGAGCGGACTGTGAGCTCTGGGGCCAACGTCCTGACTTTC. It encodes CSARERTVSSGANVLTF.

As concerns this clonotype: A read error may account for a junction end that differs from germline. The V gene is TRBV5-1, the J gene TRBJ1-2; no reliable D call. Germline CDR1 is SGHRS and CDR2 is YFSETQ. CDR3 length: 13 residues. CDR3 coding DNA: TGCGCCAGCAGCTTGAATGATAACTATGGCGACACCTTC. Its translation is CASSLNDNYGDTF.

This clonotype has only a few counts. V and J are TRBV9 and TRBJ2-2, with D unresolved. Germline V gene data show CDR1 as SGDLS and CDR2 as YYNGEE. Trimming removed 3 bases from V and 3 bases from J, with 15 bases in between. CDR3 length: 16 amino acids. CDR3 sequence (DNA): TGTGCCAGCAGCGAGTTCGGGCCGCCGGACACCGGGGAGCTGTTTTTT. This codes for CASSEFGPPDTGELFF.